This T cell receptor beta chain was obtained from a study of blood T cell repertoires in COVID-19. TCRdb's table, derived via immunoSEQ multiplex PCR, lists solely in-frame clones and lacks some. The data hold 250,000 to 300,000 clones, with roughly 90% observed a single time. The J segment lost 3 bases and the V segment lost 1 base, leaving 2 bases of the junction unmatched. The germline gives CDR1 MGHRA, CDR2 YSYEKL. CDR3 length: 15 residues. The clonotype comes from a woman aged 50 to 65 who had been exposed to COVID-19. This rearrangement joins TRBV4-1 to TRBJ1-5; 8 positions agree with TRBD1. Sequencing was performed on PBMCs or T cells enriched from blood (not recorded which). CDR3 nucleotides: TGCGCCAGCAGCCAAGGGACAGGGCCCAATCAGCCCCAGCATTTT. Its protein product is CASSQGTGPNQPQHF.